One and the same sample provided the 31 T cell receptor beta chains below, sequenced in a study of control samples from healthy donors and cancer patients. TCRdb's table, derived via immunoSEQ multiplex PCR, lists solely in-frame clones and lacks some. This table holds about 160,000 clones, roughly 89% found once. The sequenced sample consisted of blood. The origin of the receptors is a man aged 25 to 40 in good health.

The chain is built from TRBV18 and TRBJ2-3; D is perhaps TRBD2 (5 bases). CDR3 length equals 13 residues. V was trimmed by 8 bases and J by 3 bases, leaving 12 bases between them. The germline gives CDR1 KGHSH, CDR2 LQKENI. The CDR3 DNA sequence: TGTGCCAGCCGGGATGGGCCGACAGATACGCAGTATTTT. This encodes CASRDGPTDTQYF.

The chain links TRBV27 to TRBJ1-5; D not resolved. Trimming stripped 6 bases from V and 3 bases from J, with 12 bases between. This CDR3 is built from 14 residues. The germline CDR1 and CDR2 sequences are MNHEY and SMNVEV (reference sequence). Here the CDR3 reads CASSPDGSNQPQHF. The CDR3 coding sequence is TGTGCCAGCAGCCCCGATGGGTCCAATCAGCCCCAGCATTTT.

J is TRBJ1-5 and V is TRBV3-1 (or the pseudogene TRBV3-2); unclear D gene. CDR1 is LGHDT and CDR2 is YNNKEL in the germline V gene (reference sequence). V lost 4 bases to trimming and J lost 0 bases, with 10 bases between them. The CDR3 consists of 15 residues. As DNA, the CDR3 is TGTGCCAGCAGCCCGGGGTCTAATAGCAATCAGCCCCAGCATTTT. It codes for CASSPGSNSNQPQHF.

The genes are TRBV7-2 and TRBJ1-1; TRBD1 aligns across 9 bases. The CDR3 spans 15 residues. V was clipped by 4 bases and J by 4 bases; unmatched bases: 7. Germline V gene lookup returns CDR1 SGHTA and CDR2 FQGNSA. The CDR3, as DNA: TGTGCCAGCAGCTGGGACTCGGACAGGGGCACTGAAGCTTTCTTT. It encodes CASSWDSDRGTEAFF.

V gene TRBV18 combines with J gene TRBJ2-7, with 9 bases aligning to TRBD1. CDR1 is KGHSH, CDR2 LQKENI, per germline. The junction had 5 bases not matched to a gene; V was cut back by 0 bases and J by 5 bases. The CDR3 contains 15 residues. The CDR3 spells CASSPPGTGSHEQYF. The CDR3 DNA sequence: TGTGCCAGCTCACCACCGGGGACAGGGTCACACGAGCAGTACTTC.

This sequence joins TRBV11-1 and TRBJ2-1, with 13 positions matching TRBD2. The CDR3 length is 16 residues. CDR1 and CDR2 (germline): SGHAT, FQDESV (reference sequence). Trimming took 0 bases from V and 8 from J; bases not matched to a gene: 4. As DNA, the CDR3 is TGTGCCAGCAGCTTAGCCGTACTAGCGGGAGGGTATGAGCAGTTCTTC. This gives the protein CASSLAVLAGGYEQFF.

The J gene is TRBJ1-1, the V gene TRBV18; no clear D. Germline assignment: CDR1 KGHSH and CDR2 LQKENI. CDR3 size: 14 residues. V was pared by 6 bases and J by 5 bases, with 16 bases between. The CDR3 reads CASSPGWDGTEAFF. The CDR3 DNA sequence: TGTGCCAGCTCCCCCGGATGGGATGGGACTGAAGCTTTCTTT. Using reference TRBV18 and TRBJ1-1 for the parts outside the CDR3, the full variable domain is NAGVMQNPRHLVRRRGQEARLRCSPMKGHSHVYWYRQLPEEGLKFMVYLQKENIIDESGMPKERFSAEFPKEGPSILRIQQVVRGDSAAYFCASSPGWDGTEAFFGQGTRLTVV.

The chain couples TRBV4-2 to TRBJ2-7; D is unclear. CDR1 is LGHNA and CDR2 is YNFKEQ in the germline V gene. V lost 0 bases and J 0 bases, leaving 9 bases between the germline ends. This CDR3 is 15 amino acids long. CDR3: CASSQDARSSYEQYF. Here the CDR3 DNA reads TGTGCCAGCAGCCAAGATGCCAGGAGCTCCTACGAGCAGTACTTC.

This chain connects TRBV2 to TRBJ1-1; possible D gene TRBD1, 5 bases. The CDR3 loop spans 13 amino acids. The germline V and J ends were trimmed by 2 bases and 7 bases, with 11 bases remaining between them. Germline V gene lookup returns CDR1 SNHLY and CDR2 FYNNEI. The CDR3 spells CASSERGTGEAFF. The CDR3 DNA reads as TGTGCCAGCAGTGAAAGGGGAACGGGTGAAGCTTTCTTT. Using reference TRBV2 and TRBJ1-1 for the parts outside the CDR3, the full variable domain is EPEVTQTPSHQVTQMGQEVILRCVPISNHLYFYWYRQILGQKVEFLVSFYNNEISEKSEIFDDQFSVERPDGSNFTLKIRSTKLEDSAMYFCASSERGTGEAFFGQGTRLTVV.

The V call is TRBV6-5, the J call TRBJ1-5; maybe TRBD1 (5 bases). Trimming removed 5 bases from V and 7 bases from J, with 12 bases in between. Germline V lookup: CDR1 MNHEY, CDR2 SVGAGI. The CDR3 sequence is 13 residues long. CDR3 DNA: TGTGCCAGCAGTCCCGAACGGGGGCAGCCCCAGCATTTT. Amino acids: CASSPERGQPQHF.

The chain couples TRBV19 to TRBJ1-6; 7 bases agree with TRBD1. The CDR3 loop spans 18 amino acids. Per the germline V gene, CDR1 is LNHDA and CDR2 is SQIVND (reference sequence). The V segment lost 7 bases and the J segment 3 bases; nucleotides outside the gene matches: 15. The CDR3 loop is CASNRDREGLFYNSPLHF. CDR3 DNA: TGTGCCAGTAATCGAGACAGGGAGGGTTTGTTCTATAATTCACCCCTCCACTTT.

This rearrangement joins TRBV18 to TRBJ1-5; no clear D gene. CDR1 and CDR2 from the germline V gene are KGHSH and LQKENI. V was pared by 6 bases and J by 4 bases, with 10 bases between. The CDR3 covers 13 residues. As DNA, the CDR3 is TGTGCCAGCTCGGTAAGCTGGAATCAGCCCCAGCATTTT. Protein: CASSVSWNQPQHF.

This chain uses TRBV7-3 with TRBJ2-5, with TRBD1 matching 7 bases. The CDR3 runs to 13 residues. V lost 5 bases, J lost 5 bases, and 5 bases stayed unmatched. Germline CDR1 reads SGHTA; CDR2 reads FQGTGA. The CDR3 coding sequence is TGTGCCAGCAGCCCGGGACAGTTGGAGACCCAGTACTTC. Amino acids: CASSPGQLETQYF.

V is TRBV5-1 and J is TRBJ1-1; D may be TRBD1 (5 bases). Trimming removed 0 bases at V and 1 base at J, with 7 bases between. This CDR3 contains 14 residues. Germline CDR1 and CDR2: SGHRS and YFSETQ. The CDR3 nucleotides read TGCGCCAGCAGCTTGGGAAGGGGGAACACTGAAGCTTTCTTT. It specifies CASSLGRGNTEAFF. Based on the CDR3 plus reference TRBV5-1 and TRBJ1-1, the full variable domain is KAGVTQTPRYLIKTRGQQVTLSCSPISGHRSVSWYQQTPGQGLQFLFEYFSETQRNKGNFPGRFSGRQFSNSRSEMNVSTLELGDSALYLCASSLGRGNTEAFFGQGTRLTVV.

CDR3 coding DNA: TGTGCCAGTACCGCCTCCGGGACAACCTCCTACAATGAGCAGTTCTTC. Translated: CASTASGTTSYNEQFF. The rearrangement joins TRBV19 to TRBJ2-1; TRBD1 might be the D (6 bases). V lost 7 bases to trimming and J lost 0 bases, with 16 bases between them. The CDR3 is 16 amino acids. Germline V gene sequence: CDR1 LNHDA, CDR2 SQIVND (reference sequence).

The chain uses TRBV4-1 and TRBJ2-3, with TRBD2 matching over 7 bases. V lost 3 bases and J lost 2; bases outside the gene matches: 5. This CDR3 is built from 15 residues. Germline V gene sequence: CDR1 MGHRA, CDR2 YSYEKL. The CDR3 DNA follows: TGCGCCAGCAGCCAGAGGGCGGGGGTCACAGATACGCAGTATTTT. It codes for CASSQRAGVTDTQYF.

V gene TRBV19 combines with J gene TRBJ1-2; D perhaps matches TRBD1 (5 bases). The CDR3 extends over 17 amino acids. Deletions cut 2 bases from V and 1 base from J, with 17 bases between. Germline V gene sequence: CDR1 LNHDA, CDR2 SQIVND (reference sequence). DNA of the CDR3: TGTGCCAGTAGTATAACGGTTGGGGCGGGGGGTAACTATGGCTACACCTTC. It yields the protein CASSITVGAGGNYGYTF.

The V call is TRBV7-9, the J call TRBJ1-2; D is unclear. V lost 5 bases and J 6 bases, leaving 25 bases between the germline ends. The CDR3 covers 17 residues. Germline V gives CDR1 SEHNR, CDR2 FQNEAQ (reference sequence). CDR3 sequence: CASSPRLWGRSGHGYTF. Written as DNA, the CDR3 is TGTGCCAGCAGCCCGCGACTTTGGGGAAGGTCAGGTCATGGCTACACCTTC.

The chain uses TRBV18 and TRBJ2-3; the D call may be TRBD1 or TRBD2 (5 bases each). V was shortened by 7 bases and J by 0 bases, with 14 bases between the two germline ends. The CDR3 runs 15 residues. Germline CDR1 reads KGHSH; CDR2 reads LQKENI. The CDR3 DNA follows: TGTGCCAGCTGCCCTCGAGAGGGGAGCACAGATACGCAGTATTTT. As protein: CASCPREGSTDTQYF.

The chain links TRBV4-1 to TRBJ1-2; D unresolved. With 0 bases removed from V and 8 bases from J, the gap between germline ends came to 7 bases. CDR1 and CDR2 from the germline V gene are MGHRA and YSYEKL. The CDR3 length is 12 residues. In nucleotides, the CDR3 is TGCGCCAGCAGCCAAGATCCGAGAGGCTACACCTTC. Protein product: CASSQDPRGYTF.

The J gene is TRBJ2-5, the V gene TRBV29-1, with 7 positions matching TRBD1. Germline trimming cut 3 bases from V and 4 bases from J; bases unmatched to any gene: 2. From germline, CDR1 is SQVTM and CDR2 ANQGSEA. The CDR3 spans 12 residues. The DNA of the CDR3 is TGCAGCGTTGACGGACAGGCAGAGACCCAGTACTTC. It encodes CSVDGQAETQYF. Full variable domain (missing parts from reference TRBV29-1 and TRBJ2-5): SAVISQKPSRDICQRGTSLTIQCQVDSQVTMMFWYRQQPGQSLTLIATANQGSEATYESGFVIDKFPISRPNLTFSTLTVSNMSPEDSSIYLCSVDGQAETQYFGPGTRLLVL.

The chain carries TRBV18 and TRBJ1-1; unclear D gene. The CDR3 covers 14 residues. The germline V and J ends were trimmed by 5 bases and 5 bases, with 15 bases remaining between them. In germline, CDR1 is KGHSH, CDR2 LQKENI. Here the CDR3 reads CASSDRQILTEAFF. The CDR3, as DNA: TGTGCCAGCTCAGATCGCCAGATTTTAACTGAAGCTTTCTTT.

This clone showed up just a few times. The rearrangement joins TRBV7-3 to TRBJ2-2; weak D call: TRBD2 (6 bases). Germline loops: CDR1 SGHTA, CDR2 FQGTGA. With 1 base removed from V and 4 bases from J, the gap between germline ends came to 7 bases. The CDR3 loop spans 14 amino acids. Here the CDR3 reads CASSLMGGTGELFF. The CDR3 DNA is TGTGCCAGCAGCTTAATGGGGGGCACCGGGGAGCTGTTTTTT.

The chain is built from TRBV28 and TRBJ2-7, with 9 bases identical to TRBD2. This CDR3 has 15 amino acids. Germline V CDR1 and CDR2: MDHEN, SYDVKM. V shed 6 bases and J 5 bases; nucleotides not matched to a gene: 11. The CDR3 DNA reads TGTGCCAGCAGCTCTAGCGGGAAGACGAAGGACGAGCAGTACTTC. This translates into CASSSSGKTKDEQYF. The full variable domain, rest sourced from reference TRBV28 and TRBJ2-7, is DVKVTQSSRYLVKRTGEKVFLECVQDMDHENMFWYRQDPGLGLRLIYFSYDVKMKEKGDIPEGYSVSREKKERFSLILESASTNQTSMYLCASSSSGKTKDEQYFGPGTRLTVT.

The genes are TRBV6-5 and TRBJ2-1, with D perhaps being TRBD1 or TRBD2 (5 bases each). The V end lost 2 bases, the J end lost 5 bases, and 7 bases lay between the germline ends. Per the germline V gene, CDR1 is MNHEY and CDR2 is SVGAGI. The CDR3 has 13 residues. CDR3 in DNA: TGTGCCAGCAGTTACGGGACCGACAATGAGCAGTTCTTC. Amino acids: CASSYGTDNEQFF.

V usage is TRBV28 and J usage is TRBJ2-1; 8 bases match TRBD2. Trimming removed 5 bases from V and 5 bases from J; junction bases left unmatched: 8. Germline V gives CDR1 MDHEN, CDR2 SYDVKM. The length of the CDR3 is 15 residues. CDR3 loop: CASSPRSAGDNEQFF. CDR3 DNA: TGTGCCAGCAGTCCCCGGTCAGCGGGGGACAATGAGCAGTTCTTC.

The rearrangement links TRBV7-9 to TRBJ2-7; D remains ambiguous. The CDR3 sequence is 13 residues long. Trimming cost V 3 bases and J 4 bases, with 10 bases left between them. CDR1 and CDR2 (germline): SEHNR, FQNEAQ (reference sequence). The DNA of the CDR3 is TGTGCCAGCAGCTTCCCGCCTCAATACGAGCAGTACTTC. It codes for CASSFPPQYEQYF.

The CDR3 coding sequence is TGTGCCAGCAGCGACAATGGACAGGGGTTAGCCAAAAACATTCAGTACTTC. Amino acid sequence: CASSDNGQGLAKNIQYF. The chain recombines TRBV11-2 with TRBJ2-4; 9 bases line up with TRBD1. Trimming at V came to 5 bases and at J to 0 bases, leaving 8 bases not matched to a gene. The length of the CDR3 is 17 residues. The germline gives CDR1 SGHAT, CDR2 FQNNGV.

This chain uses TRBV7-2 with TRBJ1-1; D remains unclear. This CDR3 spans 15 amino acids. Germline V gene sequence: CDR1 SGHTA, CDR2 FQGNSA. The V and J ends lost 1 base and 2 bases respectively, with 11 bases between them. CDR3 loop: CASSLERQRNTEAFF. The CDR3 bases are TGTGCCAGCAGCTTAGAAAGGCAGCGCAACACTGAAGCTTTCTTT. The full variable domain, in which reference TRBV7-2 and TRBJ1-1 provide the parts outside the CDR3, is GAGVSQSPSNKVTEKGKDVELRCDPISGHTALYWYRQSLGQGLEFLIYFQGNSAPDKSGLPSDRFSAERTGGSVSTLTIQRTQQEDSAVYLCASSLERQRNTEAFFGQGTRLTVV.

This chain links TRBV29-1 with TRBJ2-2; D may be TRBD2 (5 bases). The CDR3 length is 17 residues. Germline V lookup: CDR1 SQVTM, CDR2 ANQGSEA. V was clipped by 1 base and J by 13 bases, with 28 bases between them. CDR3 sequence reads: CSVEGPPLHTPHRGLFF. The CDR3 DNA is TGCAGCGTTGAAGGACCACCCCTCCACACTCCTCACCGGGGGCTGTTTTTT.

The chain carries TRBV2 and TRBJ2-1; 7 nucleotides match TRBD1. Losses at the gene ends were 2 bases for V and 8 bases for J; bases not matched to a gene: 12. The germline V gene encodes CDR1 SNHLY and CDR2 FYNNEI. CDR3 length: 16 residues. CDR3 nucleotides: TGTGCCAGCAGTGAATCGAGACAGGGAGATCGGTATGAGCAGTTCTTC. It yields the protein CASSESRQGDRYEQFF. Full variable domain (missing parts from reference TRBV2 and TRBJ2-1): EPEVTQTPSHQVTQMGQEVILRCVPISNHLYFYWYRQILGQKVEFLVSFYNNEISEKSEIFDDQFSVERPDGSNFTLKIRSTKLEDSAMYFCASSESRQGDRYEQFFGPGTRLTVL.